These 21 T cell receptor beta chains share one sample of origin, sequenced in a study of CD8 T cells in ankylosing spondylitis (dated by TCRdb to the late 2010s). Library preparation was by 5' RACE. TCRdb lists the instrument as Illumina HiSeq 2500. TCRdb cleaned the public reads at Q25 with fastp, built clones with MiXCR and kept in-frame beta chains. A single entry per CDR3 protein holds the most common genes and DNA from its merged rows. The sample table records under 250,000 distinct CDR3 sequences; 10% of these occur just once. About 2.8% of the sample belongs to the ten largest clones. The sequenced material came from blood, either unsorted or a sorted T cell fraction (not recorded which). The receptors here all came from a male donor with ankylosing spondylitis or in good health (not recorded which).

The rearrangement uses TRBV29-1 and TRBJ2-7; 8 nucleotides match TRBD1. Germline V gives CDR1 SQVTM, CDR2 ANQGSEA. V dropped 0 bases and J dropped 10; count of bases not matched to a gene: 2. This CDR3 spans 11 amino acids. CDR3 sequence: CSVEDGQGQYF. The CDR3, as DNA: TGCAGCGTTGAAGATGGACAGGGCCAGTACTTC.

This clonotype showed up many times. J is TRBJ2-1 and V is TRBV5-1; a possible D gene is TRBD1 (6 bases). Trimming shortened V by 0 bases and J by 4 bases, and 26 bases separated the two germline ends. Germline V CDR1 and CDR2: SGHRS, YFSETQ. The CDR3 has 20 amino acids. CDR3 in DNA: TGCGCCAGCAGCTTGGCAGGAAGGCAGGGGATCCCTCACCTTTACAATGAGCAGTTCTTC. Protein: CASSLAGRQGIPHLYNEQFF.

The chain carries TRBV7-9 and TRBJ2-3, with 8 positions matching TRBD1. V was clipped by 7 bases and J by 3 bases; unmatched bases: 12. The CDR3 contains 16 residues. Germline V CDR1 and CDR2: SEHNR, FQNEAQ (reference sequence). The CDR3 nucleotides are TGTGCCAGCACCGACAAGAGACAGGGGAGGACAGATACGCAGTATTTT. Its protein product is CASTDKRQGRTDTQYF.

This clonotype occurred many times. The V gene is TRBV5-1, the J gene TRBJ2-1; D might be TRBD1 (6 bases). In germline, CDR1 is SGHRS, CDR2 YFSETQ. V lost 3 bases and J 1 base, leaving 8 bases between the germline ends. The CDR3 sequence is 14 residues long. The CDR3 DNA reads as TGCGCCAGCAGCTCCAGGGGATCCTACAATGAGCAGTTCTTC. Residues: CASSSRGSYNEQFF.

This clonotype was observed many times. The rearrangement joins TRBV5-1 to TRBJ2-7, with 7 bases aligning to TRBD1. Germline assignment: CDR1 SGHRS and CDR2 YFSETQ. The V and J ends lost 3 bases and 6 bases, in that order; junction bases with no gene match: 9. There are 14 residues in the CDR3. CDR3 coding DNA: TGCGCCAGCAGCTGGGCCGGGACAGAAGCCGAGCAGTACTTC. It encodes CASSWAGTEAEQYF.

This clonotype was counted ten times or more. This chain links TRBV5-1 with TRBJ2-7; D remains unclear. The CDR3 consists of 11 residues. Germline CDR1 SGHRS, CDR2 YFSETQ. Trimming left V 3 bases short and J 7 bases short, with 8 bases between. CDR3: CASSWAGEQYF. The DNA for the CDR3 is TGCGCCAGCAGCTGGGCCGGGGAGCAGTACTTC.

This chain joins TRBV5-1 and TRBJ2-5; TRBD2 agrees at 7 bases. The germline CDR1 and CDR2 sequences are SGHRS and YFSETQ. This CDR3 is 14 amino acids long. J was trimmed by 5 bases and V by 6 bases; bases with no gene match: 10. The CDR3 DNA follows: TGCGCCAGCACTCGGGGGGTCGTCCGGGAGACCCAGTACTTC. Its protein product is CASTRGVVRETQYF. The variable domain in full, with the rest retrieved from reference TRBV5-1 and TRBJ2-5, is KAGVTQTPRYLIKTRGQQVTLSCSPISGHRSVSWYQQTPGQGLQFLFEYFSETQRNKGNFPGRFSGRQFSNSRSEMNVSTLELGDSALYLCASTRGVVRETQYFGPGTRLLVL.

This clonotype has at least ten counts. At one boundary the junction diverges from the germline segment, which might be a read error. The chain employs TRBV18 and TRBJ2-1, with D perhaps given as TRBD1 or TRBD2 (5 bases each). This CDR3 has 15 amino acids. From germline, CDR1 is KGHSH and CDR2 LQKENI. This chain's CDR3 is CASSPLGDTYNEHFF. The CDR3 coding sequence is TGTGCCAGCTCACCCTTGGGGGATACCTACAATGAGCACTTCTTC.

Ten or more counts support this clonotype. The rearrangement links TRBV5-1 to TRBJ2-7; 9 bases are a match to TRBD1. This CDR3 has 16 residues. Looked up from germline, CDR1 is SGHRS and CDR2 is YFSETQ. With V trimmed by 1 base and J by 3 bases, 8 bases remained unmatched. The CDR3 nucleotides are TGCGCCAGCAGCTTGCCGGGACAGGGTGGGATCTACGAGCAGTACTTC. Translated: CASSLPGQGGIYEQYF.

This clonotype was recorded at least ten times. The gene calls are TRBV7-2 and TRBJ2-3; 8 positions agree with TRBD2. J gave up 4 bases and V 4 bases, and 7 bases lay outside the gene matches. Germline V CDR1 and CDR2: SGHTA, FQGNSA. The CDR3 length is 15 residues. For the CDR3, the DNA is TGTGCCAGCAGCTCCTTAGCGGGGACGCCAGATACGCAGTATTTT. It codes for CASSSLAGTPDTQYF.

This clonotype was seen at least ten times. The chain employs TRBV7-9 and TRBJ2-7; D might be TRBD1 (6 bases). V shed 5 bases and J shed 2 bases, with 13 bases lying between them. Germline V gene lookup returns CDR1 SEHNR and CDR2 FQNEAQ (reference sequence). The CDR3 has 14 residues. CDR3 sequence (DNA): TGTGCCAGCAGCCCACAGGGATCCCCCTACGAGCAGTACTTC. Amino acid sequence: CASSPQGSPYEQYF.

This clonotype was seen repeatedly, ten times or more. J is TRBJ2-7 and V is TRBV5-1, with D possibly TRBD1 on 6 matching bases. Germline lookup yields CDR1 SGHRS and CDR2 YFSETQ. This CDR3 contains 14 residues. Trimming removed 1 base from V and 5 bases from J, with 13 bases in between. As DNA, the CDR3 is TGCGCCAGCAGCTTGATTCAGGGGCTGAACGAGCAGTACTTC. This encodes CASSLIQGLNEQYF. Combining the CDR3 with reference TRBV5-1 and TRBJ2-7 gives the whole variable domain KAGVTQTPRYLIKTRGQQVTLSCSPISGHRSVSWYQQTPGQGLQFLFEYFSETQRNKGNFPGRFSGRQFSNSRSEMNVSTLELGDSALYLCASSLIQGLNEQYFGPGTRLTVT.

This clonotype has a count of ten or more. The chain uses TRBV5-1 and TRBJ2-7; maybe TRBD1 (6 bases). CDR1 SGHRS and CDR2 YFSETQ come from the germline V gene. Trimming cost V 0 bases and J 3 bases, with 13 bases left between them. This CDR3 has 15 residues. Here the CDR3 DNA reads TGCGCCAGCAGCTTGGGTGGGGGCATAATCTACGAGCAGTACTTC. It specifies CASSLGGGIIYEQYF.

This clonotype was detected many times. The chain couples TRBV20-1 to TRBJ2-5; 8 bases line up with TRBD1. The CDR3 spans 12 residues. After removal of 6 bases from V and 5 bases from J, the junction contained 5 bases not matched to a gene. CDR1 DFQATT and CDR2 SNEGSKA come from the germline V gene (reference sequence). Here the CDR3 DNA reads TGCAGTGCCTCGGACAGGGCTGAGACCCAGTACTTC. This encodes CSASDRAETQYF.

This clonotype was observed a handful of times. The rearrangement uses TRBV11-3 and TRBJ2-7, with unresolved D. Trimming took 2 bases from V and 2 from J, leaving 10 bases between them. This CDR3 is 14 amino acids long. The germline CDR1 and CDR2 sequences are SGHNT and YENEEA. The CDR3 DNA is TGTGCCAGCAGCTTAAGTGGATTGACCTACGAGCAGTACTTC. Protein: CASSLSGLTYEQYF.

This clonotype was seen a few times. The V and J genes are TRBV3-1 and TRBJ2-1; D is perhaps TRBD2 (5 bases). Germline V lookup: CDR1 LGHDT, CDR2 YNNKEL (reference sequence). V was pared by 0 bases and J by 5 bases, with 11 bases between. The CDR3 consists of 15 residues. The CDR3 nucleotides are TGTGCCAGCAGCCAAGATAGACGGGGAGACAATGAGCAGTTCTTC. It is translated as CASSQDRRGDNEQFF.

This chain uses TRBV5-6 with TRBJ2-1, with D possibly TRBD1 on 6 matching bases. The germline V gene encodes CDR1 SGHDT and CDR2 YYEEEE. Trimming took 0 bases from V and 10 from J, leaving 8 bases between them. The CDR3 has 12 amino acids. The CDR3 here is CASSLAGQEQFF. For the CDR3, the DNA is TGTGCCAGCAGCTTGGCCGGACAGGAGCAGTTCTTC. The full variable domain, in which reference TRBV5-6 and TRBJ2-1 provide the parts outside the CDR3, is DAGVTQSPTHLIKTRGQQVTLRCSPKSGHDTVSWYQQALGQGPQFIFQYYEEEERQRGNFPDRFSGHQFPNYSSELNVNALLLGDSALYLCASSLAGQEQFFGPGTRLTVL.

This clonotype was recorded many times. The CDR3 protein is CASSLGGVPTDTQYF. The CDR3 DNA follows: TGTGCCAGCAGCTTAGGGGGAGTTCCCACAGATACGCAGTATTTT. The chain is built from TRBV7-9 and TRBJ2-3; a possible D gene is TRBD2 (5 bases). Germline CDR1 SEHNR, CDR2 FQNEAQ (reference sequence). The length of the CDR3 is 15 residues. V gave up 1 base and J gave up 2 bases, with 10 bases separating them.

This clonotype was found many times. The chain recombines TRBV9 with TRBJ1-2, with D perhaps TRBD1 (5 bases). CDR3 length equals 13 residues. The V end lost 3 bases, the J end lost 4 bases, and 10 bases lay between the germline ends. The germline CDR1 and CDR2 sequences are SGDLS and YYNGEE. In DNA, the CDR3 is TGTGCCAGCAGCGCCGACAGCCGCTATGGCTACACCTTC. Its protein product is CASSADSRYGYTF.

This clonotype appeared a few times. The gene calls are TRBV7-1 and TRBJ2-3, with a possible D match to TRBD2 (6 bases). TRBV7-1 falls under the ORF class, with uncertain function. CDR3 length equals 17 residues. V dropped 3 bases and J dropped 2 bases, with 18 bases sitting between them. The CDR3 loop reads CASSSLGVAEVTDTQYF. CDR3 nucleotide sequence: TGTGCCAGCAGCTCTTTGGGGGTAGCGGAGGTCACAGATACGCAGTATTTT.

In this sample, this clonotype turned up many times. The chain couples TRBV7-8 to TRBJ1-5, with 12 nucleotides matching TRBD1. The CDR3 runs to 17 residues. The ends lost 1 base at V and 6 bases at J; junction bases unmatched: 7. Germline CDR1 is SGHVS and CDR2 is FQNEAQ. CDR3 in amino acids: CASSLGGGTGGVQPQHF. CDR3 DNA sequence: TGTGCCAGCAGCTTAGGGGGAGGGACAGGGGGCGTTCAGCCCCAGCATTTT.